This T cell receptor (beta chain) was identified in a study of early T cells in non-severe SARS-CoV-2 infection. Individual cDNA molecules were tagged with unique molecular identifiers. Each CDR3 protein gets one entry after TCRdb re-called the 5' RACE reads with MiXCR. The top ten hold about 0.58% of the sample, which has tens of thousands of distinct CDR3 sequences, about 15% seen once. This clonotype was seen a few times. Germline assignment: CDR1 MNHEY and CDR2 SMNVEV (reference sequence). This CDR3 has 14 residues. Deletions cut 6 bases from V and 4 bases from J, with 13 bases between. This TCR came from an adult who was a healthcare worker with PCR-confirmed SARS-CoV-2 infection or an uninfected control (not recorded which). The material sequenced was whole blood. This rearrangement joins TRBV27 to TRBJ1-5; unclear D gene. The CDR3 DNA reads as TGTGCCAGCAGCCTGGTATGGGGTAATCAGCCCCAGCATTTT. Its translation: CASSLVWGNQPQHF.